This TCR beta chain was captured in a study of T cells in women clearing cervical HPV infection. The wider study: No precancer developed; the control's incident HPV16 infection cleared within 12 months. For cases, blood was sampled a median approximately 150 days after lesion detection, interquartile range roughly 80 to 200 days.

Sequencing used immunoSEQ multiplex PCR; TCRdb keeps in-frame clones, though not all of them. The table lists 23,000 or so clones. The germline V gene encodes CDR1 SGHTA and CDR2 FQGTGA. The CDR3 is made up of 16 amino acids. In regard to this clone: A junction end diverges from the germline sequence, so it may reflect a read error. The read finishes 3 residues shy of the CDR3 end, and the germline J gene is used to complete it.

MY09/MY11 PCR detected cervical HPV DNA; dot-blot assigned genotypes. This clonotype originated in a woman between 18 and 69 years old with a cervical HPV16 infection that either progressed to CIN3+ or cleared (not recorded which). Sequences were obtained from blood buffy coat. The V call is TRBV7-3, the J call TRBJ2-2; 8 positions agree with TRBD2. The CDR3 loop is CASSLDGGRTTEELFF. The covered CDR3 bases are TGTGCCAGCAGCTTAGACGGCGGGAGGACTACCGAGGAG.